Listed below are T cell receptor beta chains from one sample, sequenced in a study of blood T cell repertoires in COVID-19. Clones were sequenced by immunoSEQ multiplex PCR, and TCRdb holds only the in-frame ones, with some missing. The sample records about 280,000 clones, roughly 80% being singletons. Sequencing was carried out using peripheral blood. The receptor source for this set is a woman in her forties or fifties who had recovered from COVID-19. Both conserved end residues are part of each CDR3. The order of the fields is J gene, D gene, V gene, clone size, CDR3 DNA, CDR3 protein. D genes are given only for firm matches. The size of a clone is reported for some rows only, either as once, few or many, or as a class for expanded clones.

>TRBJ2-1|NA|TRBV9|NA
TGTGCCAGCAGCGTAGCCTTAGACTTTGACAATGAGCAGTTCTTC
CASSVALDFDNEQFF
>TRBJ2-7|NA|TRBV30|NA
TGTGCCTGGGGGACTGGATCCTACGAGCAGTACTTC
CAWGTGSYEQYF
>TRBJ2-3|TRBD2|TRBV5-1|once
TGCGCCAGCAGCTGGAGAGCGGGGCGGGATACGCAGTATTTT
CASSWRAGRDTQYF
>TRBJ2-7|TRBD2|TRBV7-2|NA
TGTGCCAGCAGCGGACTAGCGGAAATCTACGAGCAGTACTTC
CASSGLAEIYEQYF
>TRBJ1-4|NA|TRBV7-2|NA
TGTGCCAGCAGCTTAGACAGAATCGGTAAACTGTTTTTT
CASSLDRIGKLFF
>TRBJ1-1|NA|TRBV24-1|NA
TGTGCCACCAGTAAGGGGCTTGGCACTGAAGCTTTCTTT
CATSKGLGTEAFF
>TRBJ2-7|TRBD1|TRBV30|NA
TGTGCCTGGAGCCGGGACAGTTTCTCCTACGAGCAGTACTTC
CAWSRDSFSYEQYF
>TRBJ1-4|NA|TRBV25-1|NA
TGTGCCAGCAGTGTGCGGGGTTCAACTAATGAAAAACTGTTTTTT
CASSVRGSTNEKLFF
>TRBJ2-3|NA|TRBV13|NA
TGTGCCAGCAGCTTAGGCGGGGCAGATACGCAGTATTTT
CASSLGGADTQYF
>TRBJ1-4|NA|TRBV27|NA
TGTGCCAGCAGTTCCCTCGGGGGGGCGGGTGAAAAACTGTTTTTT
CASSSLGGAGEKLFF
>TRBJ2-1|TRBD2|TRBV11-2|NA
TGTGCCAGCAGCGTCCTTCAAGGGACTAGCGGGAGCAATGAGCAGTTCTTC
CASSVLQGTSGSNEQFF
>TRBJ2-7|NA|TRBV6-2/TRBV6-3|NA
TGTGCCAGCAGCCCAGTTTCCGGTAGAGGCGAGCAGTACTTC
CASSPVSGRGEQYF
>TRBJ1-4|NA|TRBV19|NA
TGTGCCAGTAGTACTTACAGCAATGAAAAACTGTTTTTT
CASSTYSNEKLFF
>TRBJ1-3|NA|TRBV2|NA
TGTGCCAGCCAGGAAAATGGGGGGGGGCTTGGAAACACCATATATTTT
CASQENGGGLGNTIYF
>TRBJ1-1|TRBD1|TRBV7-9|NA
TGTGCCAGCAGCTTCTCAGACCCGGGACAGAGTACGGCTTTCTTT
CASSFSDPGQSTAFF
>TRBJ1-5|TRBD1|TRBV28|NA
TGTGCCAGCAGTCCACTCCTCCGGGACAGATATAGCAATCAGCCCCAGCATTTT
CASSPLLRDRYSNQPQHF
>TRBJ1-1|NA|TRBV5-5|NA
TGTGCCAGCAGCTTCCGGATCGGAGCCAACACTGAAGCTTTCTTT
CASSFRIGANTEAFF
>TRBJ1-4|NA|TRBV18|NA
TGTGCCAGCCTCAGGGGTCTGGATGAAAAACTGTTTTTT
CASLRGLDEKLFF
>TRBJ2-7|NA|TRBV6-5|NA
TGTGCCAGCAGAGACAGTTCCCACGAGCAGTACTTC
CASRDSSHEQYF
>TRBJ2-1|NA|TRBV14|NA
TGTGCCAGCAGCCAAGAAGCCGCCTCCTTCAATGAGCAGTTCTTC
CASSQEAASFNEQFF
>TRBJ2-3|TRBD2|TRBV6-5|NA
TGTGCCAGCAGCCCCACGGGGGGGCCAGATACGCAGTATTTT
CASSPTGGPDTQYF
>TRBJ2-7|TRBD2|TRBV9|NA
TGTGCCAGCAGCGCCAGCCCGGGACTATCTTACGAGCAGTACTTC
CASSASPGLSYEQYF
>TRBJ2-5|NA|TRBV7-6|NA
TGTGCCAGCAGCCCGGGAGAGACCCAGTACTTC
CASSPGETQYF
>TRBJ2-1|NA|TRBV7-9|NA
TGTGCCAGCAGCCTGAACAGCTACAATGAGCAGTTCTTC
CASSLNSYNEQFF
>TRBJ1-1|TRBD1|TRBV7-9|NA
TGTGCCAGCAGCATACAGGGGGACACTGAAGCTTTCTTT
CASSIQGDTEAFF
>TRBJ1-4|NA|TRBV19|NA
TGTGCCAGTAGTTACTATGAAAAACTGTTTTTT
CASSYYEKLFF
>TRBJ2-7|NA|TRBV24-1|NA
TGTGCCACCAGTGACCGACAGGCCCAGTCCTACGAGCAGTACTTC
CATSDRQAQSYEQYF
>TRBJ2-7|TRBD2|TRBV6-2/TRBV6-3|NA
TGTGCCAGCAGTTACTCGATAGCGGGGGGCGCCTACGAGCAGTACTTC
CASSYSIAGGAYEQYF
>TRBJ1-6|TRBD1|TRBV28|NA
TGTGCCAGCAGTTCCTCCGGGACAGGGGCTTCACCCCTCCACTTT
CASSSSGTGASPLHF
>TRBJ2-7|NA|TRBV11-2|NA
TGTGCCAGCAGCCGTGGGGGGTTCGCCGAGCAGTACTTC
CASSRGGFAEQYF
>TRBJ1-1|NA|TRBV28|NA
TGTGCCAGCAGTTTATGGGGCACCACGAACACTGAAGCTTTCTTT
CASSLWGTTNTEAFF
>TRBJ1-2|NA|TRBV5-4|NA
TGTGCCAGCAGCTTGGACACTAACTATGGCTACACCTTC
CASSLDTNYGYTF
>TRBJ1-2|NA|TRBV7-9|few
TGTGCCAGCAGCTTATTCACCCAGGGCTCCTATGGCTACACCTTC
CASSLFTQGSYGYTF
>TRBJ2-1|TRBD2|TRBV2|NA
TGTGCCAGCAGTCCCTTACTAGCGGGAGGCTACAATGAGCAGTTCTTC
CASSPLLAGGYNEQFF
>TRBJ2-7|TRBD1|TRBV6-6|NA
TGTGCCAGCAGTTCCCCGGGACAGGGGGCCCACGAGCAGTACTTC
CASSSPGQGAHEQYF
>TRBJ2-2|NA|TRBV11-2|NA
TGTGCCAGCAGCTTACTTCCGGCGAACACCGGGGAGCTGTTTTTT
CASSLLPANTGELFF
>TRBJ1-2|NA|TRBV7-9|NA
TGTGCCAGCAGCTTAGGGGCCGGACTCTACTATGGCTACACCTTC
CASSLGAGLYYGYTF
>TRBJ2-7|NA|TRBV6-5|NA
TGTGCCAGCAGTTACTCGAGGCCGTCCTACGAGCAGTACTTC
CASSYSRPSYEQYF
>TRBJ2-7|TRBD1|TRBV6-1|NA
TGTGCCAGCAGTGGGGACAGGGTCAGAGTTGCCTACGAGCAGTACTTC
CASSGDRVRVAYEQYF
>TRBJ1-1|NA|TRBV6-2/TRBV6-3|once
TGTGCCAGCAGTTACCATTCGGTGATTGAAGCTTTCTTT
CASSYHSVIEAFF
>TRBJ1-6|TRBD1|TRBV4-3|few
TGCGCCAGCAGCCAAGTGAGGGGACAGGGCCTATCACCCCTCCACTTT
CASSQVRGQGLSPLHF
>TRBJ2-7|NA|TRBV7-2|NA
TGTGCCAGCAGCTTAGTGCCCGGTACCTACGAGCAGTACTTC
CASSLVPGTYEQYF
>TRBJ2-1|NA|TRBV4-2|NA
TGTGCCAGCAGCCAAGATAGGGCGGGTAATGAGGAGCAGTTCTTC
CASSQDRAGNEEQFF
>TRBJ2-2|TRBD2|TRBV7-7|once
TGTGCCAGCGGCTTGGGCGGGGGGTACACCGGGGAGCTGTTTTTT
CASGLGGGYTGELFF
>TRBJ2-4|NA|TRBV27|NA
TGTGCCAGCAGTTACGGAGCCAAAAACATTCAGTACTTC
CASSYGAKNIQYF
>TRBJ2-3|NA|TRBV27|NA
TGTGCCAGCAGTTTACGGGGGGCCGGCAGCACAGATACGCAGTATTTT
CASSLRGAGSTDTQYF
>TRBJ1-6|NA|TRBV7-2|NA
TGTGCCAGCAGCTTAGTACCGACGGAGGATTCACCCCTCCACTTT
CASSLVPTEDSPLHF
>TRBJ1-2|TRBD1|TRBV19|NA
TGTGCCAGTAGTCAAGGGACAGCCCATGGCTACACCTTC
CASSQGTAHGYTF
>TRBJ2-1|TRBD2|TRBV7-9|NA
TGTGCCAGCAGCCCACTAGTGGCTAGCGGGGCCTTTCATGAGCAGTTCTTC
CASSPLVASGAFHEQFF
>TRBJ2-6|TRBD2|TRBV28|NA
TGTGCCAGCACCAATTGGGGGGGCTCTGGGGCCAACGTCCTGACTTTC
CASTNWGGSGANVLTF
>TRBJ2-7|NA|TRBV9|few
TGTGCCAGCAGCGTCCAGGGGTCCCCCTCCTACGAGCAGTACTTC
CASSVQGSPSYEQYF
>TRBJ2-7|TRBD1|TRBV30|NA
TGTGCCTGGAGTGTATTAAGTTTGAAATACCGGGACAGGGGGAAAATTTACGAGCAGTACTTC
CAWSVLSLKYRDRGKIYEQYF
>TRBJ1-1|NA|TRBV28|once
TGTGCCAGCAGTTTATCCGGGAACACTGAAGCTTTCTTT
CASSLSGNTEAFF